What follows are 27 T cell receptor beta chains derived from one specimen sequenced in a study of T cells in Graves' hyperthyroidism and ophthalmopathy. Researchers took RNA transcripts and amplified the TCR beta CDR3 regions from them. HTBI primers were employed in a first-round RT-PCR of the TCR CDR3. TCRdb passed the multiplex PCR reads through MiXCR, listing each CDR3 protein once. The sample contains around 700,000 distinct CDR3 sequences, around a sixth of which appear only once. Material for sequencing was blood. These receptors were obtained from a woman between 50 and 59 years old with Graves' hyperthyroidism that later progressed to Graves' ophthalmopathy.

This clonotype was counted at least ten times. The rearrangement uses TRBV7-3 and TRBJ1-2, with 9 nucleotides matching TRBD1. CDR1 is SGHTA and CDR2 is FQGTGA in the germline V gene. Trimming took 7 bases from V and 13 from J; bases not matched to a gene: 16. The CDR3 is made up of 14 amino acids. This CDR3 is CASTETGGRSIPTF. In DNA, the CDR3 is TGTGCCAGCACCGAGACAGGGGGGCGGTCGATCCCCACCTTC. Filled out from reference TRBV7-3 and TRBJ1-2, the complete variable domain reads GAGVSQTPSNKVTEKGKYVELRCDPISGHTALYWYRQSLGQGPEFLIYFQGTGAADDSGLPNDRFFAVRPEGSVSTLKIQRTERGDSAVYLCASTETGGRSIPTFGSGTRLTVV.

Of note for this clonotype: A much bigger clone sits one base away, suggesting this may be a read error. The chain couples TRBV2 to TRBJ1-1; no reliable D call. V was clipped by 11 bases and J by 3 bases, with 10 bases between them. The CDR3 is made up of 11 amino acids. Germline V gene lookup returns CDR1 SNHLY and CDR2 FYNNEI. Written as DNA, the CDR3 is TGTGCCGGCAATTGGGACACTGAAGCTTTCTTT. Translating gives CAGNWDTEAFF.

This clonotype was recorded at least ten times. The chain is built from TRBV27 and TRBJ1-5; D gene uncertain. V lost 6 bases, J lost 2 bases, and 14 bases lay in between. Germline CDR1 is MNHEY and CDR2 is SMNVEV (reference sequence). The CDR3 spans 15 residues. This CDR3 is CASSLSPGGNQPQHF. DNA for the CDR3: TGTGCCAGCAGCCTAAGTCCTGGGGGCAATCAGCCCCAGCATTTT.

This clonotype was observed a handful of times. The chain uses TRBV24-1 and TRBJ2-1; D is unresolved. The CDR3 has 13 residues. The germline V gene encodes CDR1 KGHDR and CDR2 SFDVKD. V was cut by 4 bases and J by 9 bases, with 12 bases left in between. The chain's CDR3 is CATSDLDIGEQFF. The CDR3 nucleotides read TGTGCCACCAGTGACTTAGACATAGGTGAGCAGTTCTTC.

This clonotype was seen only a few times. V and J are TRBV29-1 and TRBJ1-1; D gene unclear. Per the germline V gene, CDR1 is SQVTM and CDR2 is ANQGSEA. The CDR3 contains 13 residues. V dropped 5 bases and J dropped 0 bases, with 10 bases sitting between them. CDR3 bases: TGCAGCGTTCTTAAGAAAATGAACACTGAAGCTTTCTTT. This codes for CSVLKKMNTEAFF. Together with reference TRBV29-1 and TRBJ1-1, the CDR3 gives the full variable domain: SAVISQKPSRDICQRGTSLTIQCQVDSQVTMMFWYRQQPGQSLTLIATANQGSEATYESGFVIDKFPISRPNLTFSTLTVSNMSPEDSSIYLCSVLKKMNTEAFFGQGTRLTVV.

This clonotype was counted at least ten times. CDR3 sequence: CASSPTRGLGYNEQFF. In DNA, the CDR3 is TGTGCCAGCAGTCCCACCCGGGGCCTAGGGTACAATGAGCAGTTCTTC. The V and J genes are TRBV27 and TRBJ2-1; D is perhaps TRBD1 or TRBD2 (5 bases each). The ends were cut back, 5 bases at V and 4 bases at J, with 18 bases in the middle. CDR1 MNHEY and CDR2 SMNVEV come from the germline V gene (reference sequence). This CDR3 contains 16 residues.

There are many counts of this clonotype. The genes are TRBV12-3 or TRBV12-4 and TRBJ2-7; tentative D call: TRBD1 (5 bases). Deletions cut 8 bases from V and 5 bases from J, with 16 bases between. The CDR3 sequence is 13 residues long. Here the CDR3 reads CASVLGANNEQYF. The CDR3 DNA reads TGTGCCAGCGTCCTAGGGGCCAACAACGAGCAGTACTTC.

This clonotype was observed many times. This chain links TRBV6-1 with TRBJ1-2, with 9 bases that match TRBD1. J lost 3 bases, V lost 7 bases, and 6 bases had no gene match. The CDR3 consists of 14 residues. Germline V lookup: CDR1 MNHNS, CDR2 SASEGT. The CDR3 DNA reads as TGTGCCAGCATCTGGGACAGGGATTACTATGGCTACACCTTC. Residues: CASIWDRDYYGYTF.

In this sample, this clonotype turned up many times. In nucleotides, the CDR3 is TGTGCGACCACGGGTCGGGGGAGGAGGAATGAGCAGTTCTTC. Protein: CATTGRGRRNEQFF. V is TRBV11-2 and J is TRBJ2-1; D is perhaps TRBD2 (6 bases). The CDR3 sequence is 14 residues long. Germline CDR1 reads SGHAT; CDR2 reads FQNNGV.

This chain connects TRBV20-1 to TRBJ1-5; D gene unclear. Germline V gene sequence: CDR1 DFQATT, CDR2 SNEGSKA (reference sequence). The CDR3 is 12 residues long. Deletions cut 3 bases from V and 4 bases from J, with 7 bases between. The CDR3 is CSARTPNQPQHF. For the CDR3, the DNA is TGCAGTGCTAGGACGCCGAATCAGCCCCAGCATTTT.

This chain links TRBV27 with TRBJ2-7; TRBD2 matches at 8 bases. Germline loops: CDR1 MNHEY, CDR2 SMNVEV (reference sequence). Losses at the gene ends were 3 bases for V and 4 bases for J; bases not matched to a gene: 5. The CDR3 sequence is 14 residues long. The chain's CDR3 is CASSFAGGGYEQYF. The CDR3 DNA sequence: TGTGCCAGCAGTTTTGCGGGAGGAGGTTACGAGCAGTACTTC.

There are many counts of this clonotype. V and J are TRBV11-2 and TRBJ1-2; tentatively, D is TRBD1 (5 bases). With 5 bases removed from V and 8 bases from J, the gap between germline ends came to 15 bases. Germline CDR1 reads SGHAT; CDR2 reads FQNNGV. The CDR3 has 13 residues. In DNA form, the CDR3 reads TGTGCCAGCAGCACTCCGCCGGGACTCGGCTACACCTTC. It encodes CASSTPPGLGYTF.

Only one count was recorded for this clonotype. The chain uses TRBV28 and TRBJ2-3, with D perhaps TRBD1 (6 bases). CDR1 is MDHEN and CDR2 is SYDVKM in the germline V gene. The CDR3 extends over 15 amino acids. Trimming took 5 bases from V and 6 from J, leaving 18 bases between them. CDR3: CASSGWGQGRDTQYF. Written as DNA, the CDR3 is TGTGCCAGCAGTGGATGGGGGCAGGGGCGCGATACGCAGTATTTT.

At least ten counts were recorded for this clonotype. This may be a read error, as it is one base from a much larger clone. The CDR3 nucleotides are TGTGCCAGCAGTTACGGGAGCACTGAAGCTTTCTTT. Its translation: CASSYGSTEAFF. The chain links TRBV6-5 to TRBJ1-1; D is ambiguous. The length of the CDR3 is 12 residues. Germline V gene lookup returns CDR1 MNHEY and CDR2 SVGAGI. With 2 bases removed from V and 4 bases from J, the gap between germline ends came to 5 bases.

This clonotype showed up just a few times. The chain links TRBV12-3 or TRBV12-4 to TRBJ1-6, with D perhaps TRBD1 (5 bases). V was clipped by 3 bases and J by 10 bases, with 19 bases between them. This CDR3 has 16 residues. In nucleotides, the CDR3 is TGTGCCAGCAGTTTTTCGGGGCGTCTCAATAGGTCACCCCTCCACTTT. Protein product: CASSFSGRLNRSPLHF.

The chain joins TRBV19 to TRBJ1-2; no firm D call. From germline, CDR1 is LNHDA and CDR2 SQIVND (reference sequence). V lost 7 bases and J lost 5, with 17 bases in between. The CDR3 length is 14 residues. The CDR3 DNA follows: TGTGCCAGTAAATCCCTCGATAGTCTATATGGCTACACCTTC. It specifies CASKSLDSLYGYTF.

The chain joins TRBV9 to TRBJ1-1; D remains unclear. The germline gives CDR1 SGDLS, CDR2 YYNGEE. CDR3 size: 15 residues. V was pared by 4 bases and J by 3 bases, with 16 bases between. The CDR3 region has the DNA TGTGCCAGCAGCCCAAAAAATGGATTGGACACTGAAGCTTTCTTT. It codes for CASSPKNGLDTEAFF.

CDR3: CASSLDVGLEQYF. Here the CDR3 DNA reads TGTGCCAGCAGCTTAGATGTGGGCCTCGAGCAGTACTTC. The chain recombines TRBV7-3 with TRBJ2-7; the D is unclear. The germline V gene encodes CDR1 SGHTA and CDR2 FQGTGA. Trimming took off 2 bases at V and 6 bases at J, with 11 bases between the two ends. The CDR3 extends over 13 amino acids.

In this sample, this clonotype turned up a few times. As DNA, the CDR3 is TGTGCCACCAGTGATCTCCGGGGGGCCTCGTATAGCACAGATACGCAGTATTTT. This codes for CATSDLRGASYSTDTQYF. The chain employs TRBV24-1 and TRBJ2-3, with TRBD2 as a possible D gene (7 bases). V lost 3 bases, J lost 0 bases, and 18 bases lay in between. The CDR3 runs 18 residues. Germline lookup yields CDR1 KGHDR and CDR2 SFDVKD.

This clonotype turned up a few times. This chain connects TRBV5-1 to TRBJ2-5, with 9 bases that match TRBD1. There are 14 residues in the CDR3. Germline loops: CDR1 SGHRS, CDR2 YFSETQ. The junction had 6 bases not matched to a gene; V was cut back by 4 bases and J by 5 bases. The CDR3 DNA reads as TGCGCCAGCAGCCGGGACAGGGCCGGCGAGACCCAGTACTTC. Residues: CASSRDRAGETQYF.

This chain joins TRBV5-1 and TRBJ1-1; perhaps TRBD1 as D (6 bases). Germline V gene sequence: CDR1 SGHRS, CDR2 YFSETQ. This CDR3 has 15 residues. V was trimmed by 2 bases and J by 1 base, leaving 12 bases between them. CDR3 nucleotide sequence: TGCGCCAGCAGCTTCCAGGGGCTTGCGAACACTGAAGCTTTCTTT. It encodes CASSFQGLANTEAFF.

This clonotype has a handful of counts. The gene calls are TRBV10-3 and TRBJ1-1; D remains ambiguous. Trimming pared 2 bases from V and 9 bases from J, leaving 16 bases between. Germline CDR1 ENHRY, CDR2 SYGVKD. CDR3 length: 14 residues. CDR3 nucleotides: TGTGCCATCAGTGAGCCCCAAGGACTCGAAAAAGCTTTCTTT. Translated: CAISEPQGLEKAFF.

The CDR3 is CASTSSGAVGEAFF. For the CDR3, the DNA is TGTGCCAGTACCTCAAGTGGGGCTGTCGGTGAAGCTTTCTTT. This rearrangement joins TRBV19 to TRBJ1-1, with D perhaps matching TRBD1 (5 bases). This CDR3 is 14 amino acids long. The ends were cut back, 7 bases at V and 7 bases at J, with 19 bases in the middle. Germline values: CDR1 LNHDA, CDR2 SQIVND (reference sequence). Based on the CDR3 plus reference TRBV19 and TRBJ1-1, the full variable domain is DGGITQSPKYLFRKEGQNVTLSCEQNLNHDAMYWYRQDPGQGLRLIYYSQIVNDFQKGDIAEGYSVSREKKESFPLTVTSAQKNPTAFYLCASTSSGAVGEAFFGQGTRLTVV.

Ten or more counts support this clonotype. The rearrangement joins TRBV12-3 or TRBV12-4 to TRBJ2-5; D ambiguous. The CDR3 length is 15 residues. The V end lost 2 bases, the J end lost 1 base, and 11 bases lay between the germline ends. CDR3 bases: TGTGCCAGCAGTTTATCGGTATCAACCCAAGAGACCCAGTACTTC. This translates into CASSLSVSTQETQYF.

The V and J genes are TRBV19 and TRBJ1-1, with D tentatively TRBD1 (5 bases). V lost 5 bases, J lost 2 bases, and 18 bases lay in between. CDR3 length: 16 amino acids. Germline CDR1 and CDR2: LNHDA and SQIVND (reference sequence). The CDR3 nucleotides are TGTGCCAGTAGTTTAAGGGGAGAGCCCCCTAACACTGAAGCTTTCTTT. Amino acid sequence: CASSLRGEPPNTEAFF. The full variable domain, rest sourced from reference TRBV19 and TRBJ1-1, is DGGITQSPKYLFRKEGQNVTLSCEQNLNHDAMYWYRQDPGQGLRLIYYSQIVNDFQKGDIAEGYSVSREKKESFPLTVTSAQKNPTAFYLCASSLRGEPPNTEAFFGQGTRLTVV.

Written as DNA, the CDR3 is TGTGCCAGCAGTTACTCAAACAGGAACACTGAAGCTTTCTTT. Residues: CASSYSNRNTEAFF. This rearrangement joins TRBV6-6 to TRBJ1-1; D is undetermined. This CDR3 is built from 14 residues. CDR1 and CDR2 from the germline V gene are MNHNY and SVGAGI (reference sequence). V was trimmed by 0 bases and J by 1 base, leaving 6 bases between them.

This clonotype turned up a few times. The V and J genes are TRBV5-1 and TRBJ2-2; TRBD2 is a possible D gene (6 bases). The CDR3 loop spans 15 amino acids. V was clipped by 0 bases and J by 5 bases, with 11 bases between them. Germline assignment: CDR1 SGHRS and CDR2 YFSETQ. The CDR3 loop reads CASSLVPRETGELFF. CDR3 nucleotide sequence: TGCGCCAGCAGCTTGGTACCCCGGGAGACCGGGGAGCTGTTTTTT.